The 4 T cell receptor beta chains reported below all come from one sample, sequenced in a study of blood T cell repertoires in COVID-19. Clones were read by immunoSEQ multiplex PCR, and TCRdb kept only the in-frame ones, dropping some. The sample has about 270,000 clones, about 88% seen once. The sample consisted of PBMCs or T cells enriched from blood (not recorded which). The receptors shown here come from a woman in her fifties or sixties who had recovered from COVID-19.

J is TRBJ2-3 and V is TRBV19, with 14 bases fitting TRBD2. Germline CDR1 reads LNHDA; CDR2 reads SQIVND (reference sequence). The CDR3 sequence is 17 residues long. Trimming cost V 5 bases and J 4 bases; bases outside gene matches: 8. CDR3 bases: TGTGCCAGTAGTGTAGTCCCGGGACTAGCGGGAGCAGATACGCAGTATTTT. It codes for CASSVVPGLAGADTQYF.

In DNA form, the CDR3 reads TGTGCCAGCAGCTTATCCCAGGCTCCATTTTTTTCCTACGAGCAGTACTTC. Its translation is CASSLSQAPFFSYEQYF. The rearrangement joins TRBV7-2 to TRBJ2-7; D remains ambiguous. CDR1 and CDR2 from the germline V gene are SGHTA and FQGNSA. With 2 bases removed from V and 1 base from J, the gap between germline ends came to 18 bases. This CDR3 contains 17 residues.

The V call is TRBV11-2, the J call TRBJ1-1; no reliable D call. The V end was cut by 2 bases, the J end by 3 bases, with 16 bases between. The CDR3 length is 16 residues. CDR1 SGHAT and CDR2 FQNNGV come from the germline V gene. CDR3 DNA sequence: TGTGCCAGCAGCTTACACGGGGAAATAGGACACACTGAAGCTTTCTTT. This sequence encodes CASSLHGEIGHTEAFF.

This rearrangement joins TRBV11-2 to TRBJ1-2, with 10 positions matching TRBD1. The CDR3 spans 17 residues. V was clipped by 4 bases and J by 4 bases; unmatched bases: 12. Germline-derived CDR1 and CDR2 are SGHAT and FQNNGV. In nucleotides, the CDR3 is TGTGCCAGCAGCTCTCCGGGACAGGGGAGAGTTGGCTATGGCTACACCTTC. Translating gives CASSSPGQGRVGYGYTF.